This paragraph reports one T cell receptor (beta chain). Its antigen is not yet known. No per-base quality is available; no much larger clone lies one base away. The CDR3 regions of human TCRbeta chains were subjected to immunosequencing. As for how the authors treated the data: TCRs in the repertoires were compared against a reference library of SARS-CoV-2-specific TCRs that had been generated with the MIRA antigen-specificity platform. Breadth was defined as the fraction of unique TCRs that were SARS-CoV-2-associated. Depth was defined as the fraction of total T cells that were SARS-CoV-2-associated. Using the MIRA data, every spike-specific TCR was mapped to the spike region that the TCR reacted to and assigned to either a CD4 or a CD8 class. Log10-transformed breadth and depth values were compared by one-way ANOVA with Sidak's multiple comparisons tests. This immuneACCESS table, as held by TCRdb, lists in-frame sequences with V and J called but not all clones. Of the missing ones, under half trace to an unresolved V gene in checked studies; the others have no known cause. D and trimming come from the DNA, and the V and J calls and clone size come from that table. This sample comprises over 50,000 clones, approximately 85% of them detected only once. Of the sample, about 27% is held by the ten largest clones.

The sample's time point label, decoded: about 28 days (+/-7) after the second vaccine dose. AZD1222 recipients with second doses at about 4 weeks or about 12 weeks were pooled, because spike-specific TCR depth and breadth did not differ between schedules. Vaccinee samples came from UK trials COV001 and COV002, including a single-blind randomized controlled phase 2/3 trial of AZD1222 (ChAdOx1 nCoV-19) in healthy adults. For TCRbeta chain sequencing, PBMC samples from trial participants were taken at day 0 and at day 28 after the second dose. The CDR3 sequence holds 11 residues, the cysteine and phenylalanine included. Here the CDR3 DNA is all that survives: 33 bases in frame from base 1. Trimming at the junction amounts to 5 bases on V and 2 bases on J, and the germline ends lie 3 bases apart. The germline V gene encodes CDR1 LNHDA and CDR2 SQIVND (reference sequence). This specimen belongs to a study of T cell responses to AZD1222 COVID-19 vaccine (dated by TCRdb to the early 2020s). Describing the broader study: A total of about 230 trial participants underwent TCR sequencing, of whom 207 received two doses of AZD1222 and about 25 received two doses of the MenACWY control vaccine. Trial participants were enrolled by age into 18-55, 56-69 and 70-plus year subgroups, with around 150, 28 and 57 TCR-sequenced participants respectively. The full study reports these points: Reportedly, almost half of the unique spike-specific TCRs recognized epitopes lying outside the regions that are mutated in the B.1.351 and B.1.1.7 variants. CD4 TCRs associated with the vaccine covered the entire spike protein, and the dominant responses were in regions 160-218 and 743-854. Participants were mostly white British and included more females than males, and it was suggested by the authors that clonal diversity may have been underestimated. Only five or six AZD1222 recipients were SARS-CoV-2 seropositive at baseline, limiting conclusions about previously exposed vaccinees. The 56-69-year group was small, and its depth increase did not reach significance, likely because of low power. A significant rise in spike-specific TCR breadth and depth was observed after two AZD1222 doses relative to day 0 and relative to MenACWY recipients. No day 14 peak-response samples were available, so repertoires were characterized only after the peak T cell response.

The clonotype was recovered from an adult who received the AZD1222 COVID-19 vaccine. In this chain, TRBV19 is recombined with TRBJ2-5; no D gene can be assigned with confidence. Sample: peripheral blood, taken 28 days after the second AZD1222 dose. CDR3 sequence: CASSLQETQYF. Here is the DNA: TGTGCCAGTAGTCTTCAAGAGACCCAGTACTTC. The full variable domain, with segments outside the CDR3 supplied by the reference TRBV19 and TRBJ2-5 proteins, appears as DGGITQSPKYLFRKEGQNVTLSCEQNLNHDAMYWYRQDPGQGLRLIYYSQIVNDFQKGDIAEGYSVSREKKESFPLTVTSAQKNPTAFYLCASSLQETQYFGPGTRLLVL.